This entry features one T cell receptor beta chain sequence. As originally analysed: Counts of nucleated cells, estimated from reference gene primer amplification, were obtained. The repertoire was sequenced with immunoSEQ multiplex PCR; TCRdb's copy has only in-frame clones and lacks some. V, J and clone size are taken as reported in that table, and D and trimming were inferred from the DNA itself. Seen here are about 200,000 clones, roughly 84% observed once, and the top ten hold under 15%. These data originate in a study of blood T cell repertoires in COVID-19. Study summary: COVID-19 samples, acute and convalescent, were from the United States, Italy and Spain. PBMCs, B-cell-depleted T cells, or T cells were the source of the cDNA or gDNA that made up the material.

The specimen was peripheral blood. The sequence was collected from a human donor in a cohort sampled during active COVID-19.

The CDR3 reads CASTKGLTYPNYGYTF. CDR3 nucleotide sequence: TGCGCCAGCACAAAGGGACTAACATACCCTAACTATGGCTACACCTTC. V usage is TRBV5-1 and J usage is TRBJ1-2; D is perhaps TRBD1 (5 bases). Deletions cut 6 bases from V and 0 bases from J, with 18 bases between. This CDR3 is built from 16 residues. CDR1 is SGHRS and CDR2 is YFSETQ in the germline V gene.